One T cell receptor (beta chain) is described in this entry. Antigen specificity is unknown. The investigators reverse transcribed all of the isolated RNA, so they sequenced expressed TCRB transcripts. Here immunoSEQ multiplex PCR was the method, and the copy in TCRdb shows in-frame clones only, minus some. Seen here are over 600,000 clones, around 12% observed once, and the top ten hold around 0.12%. This sample is drawn from a study of beta chain features in type 1 diabetes. Findings and limits, study-wide: Naive, central memory and Treg TCRB repertoires seemed to resemble each other more closely in patients than they did in healthy donors. When Type 1 diabetes patients were examined, their TCRB CDR3s proved moderately but significantly shorter in all four CD4+ subsets.

V shed 2 bases and J shed 7 bases, with 6 bases lying between them. CDR1 is GTSNPN and CDR2 is SVGIG in the germline V gene (reference sequence). The CDR3 runs 11 residues. This chain links TRBV30 with TRBJ2-1; D not certain. The sample consisted of naive CD4+ T cells from blood. This TCR came from a man under 40 with type 1 diabetes. The CDR3 region has the DNA TGTGCCTGGAGTTTCTTTAATGAGCAGTTCTTC. It yields the protein CAWSFFNEQFF.